This T cell receptor (beta chain) was captured in a study of T-cell memory formation after mild COVID-19 (dated by TCRdb to the early 2020s). Background on the whole study: TCR sequence clusters from the two donors were found to be largely donor specific. In two donors, T-cell clones that expanded and contracted after mild COVID-19 were followed by sequencing TCRalpha and TCRbeta repertoires longitudinally. The cohort comprised two young, previously healthy adult volunteers, one female and one male.

This clonotype was observed a few times. The antigen it recognizes is unknown. No base quality information exists; no much larger clone differs at one position. Ficoll-Paque density gradient centrifugation was the method used to isolate PBMCs. The instrument given in TCRdb is Illumina NovaSeq 6000. Using 5'RACE with constant-segment primers, TCRalpha and TCRbeta cDNA libraries were constructed, with sample barcodes and unique molecular identifiers added in the process. Trizol reagent was used to extract RNA from every sample. Amplification of the libraries took two PCR steps, and the second step added a second sample barcode plus Illumina TruSeq adapters. Sequencing of the libraries was done on an Illumina NovaSeq, producing 2 x 150 bp paired-end reads. In the paper's pipeline: With migec v1.2.7, reads were demultiplexed and then collapsed into UMI-guided consensus sequences. With mixcr v2.1.11, UMI consensuses were aligned to TRA and TRB V and J templates and assembled into clonotypes. Expanded or contracted clonotypes were those called significant by both edgeR and NoisET, with noise models trained on biological replicates. For edgeR calls, the cutoffs were a false discovery rate-adjusted p below 0.01 and a log2 fold-change threshold of 1. As an exploratory analysis of dynamics, max-normalized trajectories of the 1000 most abundant clonotypes were examined with PCA combined with hierarchical clustering. The CD4 or CD8 phenotype of responding clones was assigned using the separately sequenced CD4+ and CD8+ repertoires. TCRdb reran the public reads through fastp at Q25 and MiXCR, keeping productive beta chains. A single entry per CDR3 protein holds the most common genes and DNA from its merged rows. TCRdb, not the original authors, processed these V and J calls. This sample gives tens of thousands of distinct CDR3 sequences in total; roughly 25% of them show up just once. Under 55% of the sample rests with the top ten.

Paper-wide results and their limitations: Balanced CD4/CD8 phenotypes were observed for clones contracting from day 15 to 85, whereas a bias towards CD4+ was observed for a second wave of clones expanding from day 15 to 37. Whether the second-wave clones peaking on day 37 were SARS-CoV-2 specific was not confirmed. The study included only a couple of mild cases, and larger cohorts that include severe cases with pre-infection samples were judged to be necessary. The detection of some responding clones in pre-infection memory suggests that pre-existing cross-reactive memory T cells joined the SARS-CoV-2 response. Contracting CD4+ clones appeared mostly in the CM and EM memory subsets, whereas CD8+ clones were enriched in EMRA.

V and J lose 0 bases and 6 bases, and a span of 13 bases separates them. CDR1 and CDR2 (DFQATT, SNEGSKA) derive from the germline V gene (reference sequence). Reading from cysteine to phenylalanine, the CDR3 counts 14 amino acids. Only the CDR3 region is kept as DNA, spanning 42 bases read in frame from base 1. Sequenced sample: PBMCs or a T cell subset sorted from them (not recorded which). The receptor chain draws on TRBV20-1 and TRBJ2-3; the D gene is not confidently resolved. This TCR derives from a man in his late teens or twenties who had mild COVID-19 (a few samples of this study predate the infection). The sample titles of this study are shuffled in the database, so cell type and time point are left out; the donor was told from shared clones. The nucleotides are TGCAGTGCTAGAGAAGGGTTCGAAAGCGATACGCAGTATTTT. This gives the protein CSAREGFESDTQYF.